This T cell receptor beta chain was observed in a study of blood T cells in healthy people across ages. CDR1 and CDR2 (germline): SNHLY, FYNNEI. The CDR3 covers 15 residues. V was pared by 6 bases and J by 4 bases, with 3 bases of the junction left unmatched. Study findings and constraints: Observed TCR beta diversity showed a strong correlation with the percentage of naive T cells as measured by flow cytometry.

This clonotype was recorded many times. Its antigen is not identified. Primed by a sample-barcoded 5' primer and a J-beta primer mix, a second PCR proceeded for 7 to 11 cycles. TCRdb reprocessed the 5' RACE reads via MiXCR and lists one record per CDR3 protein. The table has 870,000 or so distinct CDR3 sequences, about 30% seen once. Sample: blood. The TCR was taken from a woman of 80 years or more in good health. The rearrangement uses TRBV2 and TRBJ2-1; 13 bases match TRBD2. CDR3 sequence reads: CASSGGLAGYNEQFF. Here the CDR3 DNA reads TGTGCCAGCAGCGGGGGACTAGCGGGATACAATGAGCAGTTCTTC.